The count of the clone carrying this T cell receptor beta chain is one. Assay: immunoSEQ multiplex PCR; the TCRdb copy retains only in-frame clones and omits some. The sample holds 250,000 to 300,000 clones; more than 70% are singletons and the top ten take 2%. The source of the sample is a study of blood T cell repertoires in COVID-19. Germline CDR1 is MDHEN and CDR2 is SYDVKM. The CDR3 spans 17 residues. The V segment lost 6 bases and the J segment 0 bases; nucleotides outside the gene matches: 11. This clonotype was sampled from a woman aged 60-70 years in a cohort exposed to, infected with or recovered from COVID-19 (not recorded which). Sample: PBMCs or T cells enriched from blood (not recorded which). The chain links TRBV28 to TRBJ1-1, with TRBD1 matching over 9 bases. CDR3 DNA: TGTGCCAGCAGCTCCGGAGGGACAGGGTCCATGAACACTGAAGCTTTCTTT. It specifies CASSSGGTGSMNTEAFF. Supplemented by reference TRBV28 and TRBJ1-1, the full variable domain reads DVKVTQSSRYLVKRTGEKVFLECVQDMDHENMFWYRQDPGLGLRLIYFSYDVKMKEKGDIPEGYSVSREKKERFSLILESASTNQTSMYLCASSSGGTGSMNTEAFFGQGTRLTVV.